This T cell receptor (beta chain) is drawn from a study of beta chain features in type 1 diabetes. Study-level findings and limits: Fewer insertions but more deletions were seen at VDJ junctions in type 1 diabetes patients. Patients' naive, central memory and Treg TCRB repertoires seemed closer to one another than those of healthy donors.

This clone was detected a few times. Its antigen is currently unknown. The CDR3 is 13 residues long. Trimming cost V 1 base and J 14 bases, with 15 bases left between them. Germline-derived CDR1 and CDR2 are MNHNS and SASEGT. The whole isolated RNA underwent reverse transcription, so sequencing captured expressed TCRB transcripts. Clones were read by immunoSEQ multiplex PCR, and TCRdb kept only the in-frame ones, dropping some. In the table there are a few hundred thousand clones, about 29% of which are singletons. Sequencing input: naive CD4+ T cells from blood. The chain uses TRBV6-1 and TRBJ2-1; possible D gene TRBD2, 6 bases. The TCR originated in a man aged 18 to 35 in good health. The CDR3 sequence: CASSEDGLAPKFF. DNA of the CDR3: TGTGCCAGCAGTGAAGACGGGCTAGCGCCTAAGTTCTTC.